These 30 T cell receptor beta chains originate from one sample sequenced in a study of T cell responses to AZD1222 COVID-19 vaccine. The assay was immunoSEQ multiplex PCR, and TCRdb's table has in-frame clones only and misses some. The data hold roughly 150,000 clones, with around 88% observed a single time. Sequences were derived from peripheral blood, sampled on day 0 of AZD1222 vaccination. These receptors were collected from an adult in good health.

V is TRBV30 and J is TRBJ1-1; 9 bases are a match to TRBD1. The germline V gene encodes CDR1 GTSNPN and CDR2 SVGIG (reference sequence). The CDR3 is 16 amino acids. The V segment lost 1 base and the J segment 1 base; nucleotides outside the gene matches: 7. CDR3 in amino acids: CAWSALPGQGNTEAFF. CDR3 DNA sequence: TGTGCCTGGAGTGCCCTCCCGGGACAGGGGAACACTGAAGCTTTCTTT.

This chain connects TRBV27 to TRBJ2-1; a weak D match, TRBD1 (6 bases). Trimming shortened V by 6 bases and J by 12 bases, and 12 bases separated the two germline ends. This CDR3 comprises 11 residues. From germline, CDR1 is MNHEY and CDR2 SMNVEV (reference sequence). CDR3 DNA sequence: TGTGCCAGCAGCCTCAGGGGATTGCAGTTCTTC. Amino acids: CASSLRGLQFF.

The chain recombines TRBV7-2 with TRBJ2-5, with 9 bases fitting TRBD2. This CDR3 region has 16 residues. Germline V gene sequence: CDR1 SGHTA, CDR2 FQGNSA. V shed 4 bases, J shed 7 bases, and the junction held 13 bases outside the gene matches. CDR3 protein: CASSSLRLAVPGTQYF. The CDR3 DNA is TGTGCCAGCAGCTCCCTTCGACTAGCGGTCCCGGGGACCCAGTACTTC.

This CDR3 reads CAISGKASGANVLTF. The DNA for the CDR3 is TGTGCCATCAGTGGTAAGGCCTCTGGGGCCAACGTCCTGACTTTC. The chain joins TRBV10-3 to TRBJ2-6; the D is unclear. Trimming stripped 4 bases from V and 0 bases from J, with 7 bases between. The germline V gene has CDR1 ENHRY and CDR2 SYGVKD. The CDR3 is 15 residues long.

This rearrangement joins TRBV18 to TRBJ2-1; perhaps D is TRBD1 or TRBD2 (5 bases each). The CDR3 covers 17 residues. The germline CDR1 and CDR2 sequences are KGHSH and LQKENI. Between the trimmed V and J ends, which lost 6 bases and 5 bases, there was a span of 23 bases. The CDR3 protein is CASSHLQYPGGHNEQFF. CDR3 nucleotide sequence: TGTGCCAGCTCGCACCTACAATACCCTGGGGGTCACAATGAGCAGTTCTTC.

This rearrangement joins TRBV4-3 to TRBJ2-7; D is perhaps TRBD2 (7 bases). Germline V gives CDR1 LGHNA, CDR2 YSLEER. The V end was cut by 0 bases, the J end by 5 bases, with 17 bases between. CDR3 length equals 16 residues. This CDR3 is CASSQDRGGSGHEQYF. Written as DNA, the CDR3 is TGCGCCAGCAGCCAAGACAGGGGCGGGAGTGGGCACGAGCAGTACTTC.

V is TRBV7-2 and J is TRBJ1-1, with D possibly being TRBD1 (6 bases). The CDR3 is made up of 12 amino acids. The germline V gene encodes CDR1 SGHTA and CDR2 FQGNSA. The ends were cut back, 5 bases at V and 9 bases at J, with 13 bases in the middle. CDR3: CASSPGVGKAFF. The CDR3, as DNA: TGTGCCAGCAGCCCAGGGGTCGGGAAAGCTTTCTTT.

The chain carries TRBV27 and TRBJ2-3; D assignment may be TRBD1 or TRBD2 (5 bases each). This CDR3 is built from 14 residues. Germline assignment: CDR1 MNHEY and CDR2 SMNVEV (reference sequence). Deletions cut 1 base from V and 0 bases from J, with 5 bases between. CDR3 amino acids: CASSLWDSTDTQYF. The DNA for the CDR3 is TGTGCCAGCAGTTTATGGGACAGCACAGATACGCAGTATTTT.

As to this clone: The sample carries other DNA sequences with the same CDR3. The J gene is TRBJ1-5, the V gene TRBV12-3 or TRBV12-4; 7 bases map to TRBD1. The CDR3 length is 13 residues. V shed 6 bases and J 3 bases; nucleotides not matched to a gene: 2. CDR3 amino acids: CASRGTVNQPQHF. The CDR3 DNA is TGTGCCAGCAGAGGGACAGTCAATCAGCCCCAGCATTTT.

The CDR3 DNA reads TGTGCCAGTAGTATCTCAGGGCAGTATGGCTACACCTTC. Translation gives CASSISGQYGYTF. J is TRBJ1-2 and V is TRBV19; tentative D call: TRBD1 (5 bases). Looked up from germline, CDR1 is LNHDA and CDR2 is SQIVND (reference sequence). This CDR3 has 13 amino acids. V was trimmed by 3 bases and J by 5 bases, leaving 10 bases between them.

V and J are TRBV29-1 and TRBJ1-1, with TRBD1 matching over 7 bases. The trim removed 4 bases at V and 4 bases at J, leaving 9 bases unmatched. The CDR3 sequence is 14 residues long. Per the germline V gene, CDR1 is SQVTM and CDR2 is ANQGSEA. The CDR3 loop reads CSVVNRGRGTEAFF. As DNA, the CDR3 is TGCAGCGTTGTAAACAGGGGTCGGGGCACTGAAGCTTTCTTT.

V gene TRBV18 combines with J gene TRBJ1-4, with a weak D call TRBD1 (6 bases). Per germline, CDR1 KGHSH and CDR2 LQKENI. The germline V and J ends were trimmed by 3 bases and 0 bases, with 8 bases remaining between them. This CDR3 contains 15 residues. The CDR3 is CASSPRTATNEKLFF. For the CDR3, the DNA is TGTGCCAGCTCACCTAGGACAGCAACTAATGAAAAACTGTTTTTT.

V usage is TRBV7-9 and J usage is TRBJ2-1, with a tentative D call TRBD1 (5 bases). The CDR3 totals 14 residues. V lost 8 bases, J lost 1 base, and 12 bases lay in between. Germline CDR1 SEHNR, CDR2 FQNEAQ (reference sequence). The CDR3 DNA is TGTGCCAGCCTTTTCCAGGGATCCTACAATGAGCAGTTCTTC. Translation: CASLFQGSYNEQFF.

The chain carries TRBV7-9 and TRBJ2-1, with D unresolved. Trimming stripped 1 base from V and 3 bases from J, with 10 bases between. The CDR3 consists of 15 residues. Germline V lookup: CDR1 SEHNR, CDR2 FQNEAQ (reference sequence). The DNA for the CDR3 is TGTGCCAGCAGCTTAGAAGGTCGGGTCTACAATGAGCAGTTCTTC. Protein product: CASSLEGRVYNEQFF. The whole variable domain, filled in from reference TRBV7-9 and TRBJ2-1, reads DTGVSQNPRHKITKRGQNVTFRCDPISEHNRLYWYRQTLGQGPEFLTYFQNEAQLEKSRLLSDRFSAERPKGSFSTLEIQRTEQGDSAMYLCASSLEGRVYNEQFFGPGTRLTVL.

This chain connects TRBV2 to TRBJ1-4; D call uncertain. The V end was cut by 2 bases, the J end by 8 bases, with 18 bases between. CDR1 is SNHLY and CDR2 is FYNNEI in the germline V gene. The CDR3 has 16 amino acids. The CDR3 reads CASSEMRTVVKEKLFF. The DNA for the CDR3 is TGTGCCAGCAGTGAAATGAGGACCGTTGTTAAGGAAAAACTGTTTTTT.

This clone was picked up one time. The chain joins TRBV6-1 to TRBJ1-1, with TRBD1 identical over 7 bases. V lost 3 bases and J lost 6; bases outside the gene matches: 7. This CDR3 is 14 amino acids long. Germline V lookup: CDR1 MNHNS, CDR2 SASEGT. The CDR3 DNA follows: TGTGCCAGCAGTGAGACAGGGCTGACGGCTGAAGCTTTCTTT. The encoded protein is CASSETGLTAEAFF.

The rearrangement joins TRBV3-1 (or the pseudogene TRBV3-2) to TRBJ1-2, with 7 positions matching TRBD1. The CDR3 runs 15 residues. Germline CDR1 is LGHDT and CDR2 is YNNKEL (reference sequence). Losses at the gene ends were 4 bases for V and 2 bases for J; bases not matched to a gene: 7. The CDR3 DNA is TGTGCCAGCAGCCCTTGGGCAGGGGGAAACTATGGCTACACCTTC. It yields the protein CASSPWAGGNYGYTF.

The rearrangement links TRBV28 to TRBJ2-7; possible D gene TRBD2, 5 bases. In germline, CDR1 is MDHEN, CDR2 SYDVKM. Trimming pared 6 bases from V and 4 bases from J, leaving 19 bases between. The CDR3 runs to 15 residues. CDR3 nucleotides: TGTGCCAGCAGCCCCGCGGGTGCCCGTAGGTACGAGCAGTACTTC. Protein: CASSPAGARRYEQYF.

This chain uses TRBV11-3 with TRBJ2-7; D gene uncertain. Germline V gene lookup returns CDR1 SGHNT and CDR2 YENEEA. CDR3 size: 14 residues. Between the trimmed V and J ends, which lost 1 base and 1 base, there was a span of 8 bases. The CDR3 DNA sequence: TGTGCCAGCAGCTTAGGCGGCCGTTCCTACGAGCAGTACTTC. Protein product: CASSLGGRSYEQYF.

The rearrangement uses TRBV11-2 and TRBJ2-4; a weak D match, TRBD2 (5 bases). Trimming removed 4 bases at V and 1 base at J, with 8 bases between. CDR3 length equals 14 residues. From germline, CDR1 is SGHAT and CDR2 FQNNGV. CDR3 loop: CASSSTGAKNIQYF. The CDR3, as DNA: TGTGCCAGCAGCTCGACGGGGGCCAAAAACATTCAGTACTTC.

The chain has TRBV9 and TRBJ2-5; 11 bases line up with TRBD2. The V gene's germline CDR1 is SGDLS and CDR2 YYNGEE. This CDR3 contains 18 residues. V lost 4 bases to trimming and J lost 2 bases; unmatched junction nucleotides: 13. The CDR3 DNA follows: TGTGCCAGCAGCACTAGTAGGGGACTAGCGGATGTTCAAGAGACCCAGTACTTC. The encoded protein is CASSTSRGLADVQETQYF.

The CDR3 spells CASSYSGAYTF. In DNA, the CDR3 is TGCGCCAGCAGCTACTCAGGGGCCTACACCTTC. The chain carries TRBV5-1 and TRBJ1-2; tentative D call: TRBD1 (6 bases). The germline V and J ends were trimmed by 3 bases and 10 bases, with 10 bases remaining between them. The CDR3 consists of 11 residues. The germline gives CDR1 SGHRS, CDR2 YFSETQ.

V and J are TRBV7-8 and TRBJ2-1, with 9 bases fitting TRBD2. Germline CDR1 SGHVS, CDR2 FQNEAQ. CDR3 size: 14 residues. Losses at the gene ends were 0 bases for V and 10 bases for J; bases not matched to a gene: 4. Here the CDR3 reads CASSLARLAGEQFF. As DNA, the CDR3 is TGTGCCAGCAGCTTAGCCCGGCTAGCGGGAGAGCAGTTCTTC.

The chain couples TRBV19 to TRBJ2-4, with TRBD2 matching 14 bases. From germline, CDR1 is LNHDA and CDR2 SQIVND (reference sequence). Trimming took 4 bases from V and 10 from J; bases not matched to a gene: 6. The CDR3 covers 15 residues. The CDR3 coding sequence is TGTGCCAGTAGTACGACTAGCGGGAGGGCCGGAATTCAGTACTTC. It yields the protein CASSTTSGRAGIQYF.

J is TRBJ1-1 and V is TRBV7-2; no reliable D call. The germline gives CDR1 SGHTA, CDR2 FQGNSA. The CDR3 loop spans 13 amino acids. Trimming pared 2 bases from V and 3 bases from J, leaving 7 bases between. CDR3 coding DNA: TGTGCCAGCAGCTTACTTTTTTACACTGAAGCTTTCTTT. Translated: CASSLLFYTEAFF. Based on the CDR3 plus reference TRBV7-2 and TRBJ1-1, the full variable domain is GAGVSQSPSNKVTEKGKDVELRCDPISGHTALYWYRQSLGQGLEFLIYFQGNSAPDKSGLPSDRFSAERTGGSVSTLTIQRTQQEDSAVYLCASSLLFYTEAFFGQGTRLTVV.

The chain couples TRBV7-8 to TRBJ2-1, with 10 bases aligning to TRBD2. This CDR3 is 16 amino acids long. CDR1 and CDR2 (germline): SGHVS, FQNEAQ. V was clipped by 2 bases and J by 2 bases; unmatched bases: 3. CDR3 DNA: TGTGCCAGCAGCTTAATGCTAGCGGGGGCCTACAATGAGCAGTTCTTC. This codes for CASSLMLAGAYNEQFF.

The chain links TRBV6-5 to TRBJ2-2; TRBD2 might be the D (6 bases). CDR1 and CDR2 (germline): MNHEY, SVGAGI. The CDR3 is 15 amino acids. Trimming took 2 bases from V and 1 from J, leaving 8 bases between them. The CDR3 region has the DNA TGTGCCAGCAGTTACGGGGGGAGGAACACCGGGGAGCTGTTTTTT. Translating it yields CASSYGGRNTGELFF.

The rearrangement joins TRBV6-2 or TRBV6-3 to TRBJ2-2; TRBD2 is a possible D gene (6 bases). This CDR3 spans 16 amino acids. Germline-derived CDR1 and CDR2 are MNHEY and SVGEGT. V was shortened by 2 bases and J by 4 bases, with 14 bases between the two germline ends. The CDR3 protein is CASSYEASGPTGELFF. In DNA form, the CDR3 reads TGTGCCAGCAGTTACGAGGCCAGCGGGCCCACCGGGGAGCTGTTTTTT.

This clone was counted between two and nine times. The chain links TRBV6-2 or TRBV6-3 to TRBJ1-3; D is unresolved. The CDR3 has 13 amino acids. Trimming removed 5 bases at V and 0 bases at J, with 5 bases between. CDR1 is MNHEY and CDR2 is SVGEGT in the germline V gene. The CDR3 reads CASSRDSGNTIYF. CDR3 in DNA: TGTGCCAGCAGTCGGGACTCTGGAAACACCATATATTTT.

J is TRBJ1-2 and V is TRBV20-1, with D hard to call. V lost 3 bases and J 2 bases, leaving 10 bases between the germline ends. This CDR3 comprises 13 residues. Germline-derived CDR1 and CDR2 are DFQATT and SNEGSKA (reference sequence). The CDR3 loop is CSASKQSNYGYTF. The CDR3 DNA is TGCAGTGCTAGTAAACAGTCCAACTATGGCTACACCTTC.